This T cell receptor beta chain was profiled in a study of OX40 agonist ivuxolimab in advanced cancers. The CDR3 is 14 residues long. CDR1 is SGHKS and CDR2 is YYEKEE in the germline V gene (reference sequence). Between the trimmed V and J ends, which lost 5 bases and 6 bases, there was a span of 15 bases. Clones were read by immunoSEQ multiplex PCR, and TCRdb kept only the in-frame ones, dropping some. The sample gives around 25,000 clones, around 80% of which show up once; more than 1.3% is in the top ten. J is TRBJ2-1 and V is TRBV5-5, with D perhaps matching TRBD2 (6 bases). The origin of this receptor is an adult with an advanced solid tumor such as melanoma, head and neck, liver or kidney cancer. Here the sequenced sample was CD4+ or CD8+ T cells sorted from blood, taken in a trial of the OX40 agonist ivuxolimab. The CDR3 nucleotides read TGTGCCAGCAGTCCCCGCCGGAGGGGCAATGAGCAGTTCTTC. Translation: CASSPRRRGNEQFF. Full variable domain (outside the CDR3, taken from reference TRBV5-5 and TRBJ2-1): DAGVTQSPTHLIKTRGQQVTLRCSPISGHKSVSWYQQVLGQGPQFIFQYYEKEERGRGNFPDRFSARQFPNYSSELNVNALLLGDSALYLCASSPRRRGNEQFFGPGTRLTVL.